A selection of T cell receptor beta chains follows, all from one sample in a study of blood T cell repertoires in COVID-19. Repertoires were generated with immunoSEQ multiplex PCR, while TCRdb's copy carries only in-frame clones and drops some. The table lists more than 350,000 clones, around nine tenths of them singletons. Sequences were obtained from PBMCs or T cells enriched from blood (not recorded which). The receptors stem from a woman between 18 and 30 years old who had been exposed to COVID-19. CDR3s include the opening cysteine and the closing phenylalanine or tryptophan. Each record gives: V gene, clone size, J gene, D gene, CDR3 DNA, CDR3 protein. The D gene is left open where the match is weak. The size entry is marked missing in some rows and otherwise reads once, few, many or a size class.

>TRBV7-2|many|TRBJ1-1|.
TGTGCCAGCAGCCCCCAGGGTATAATAACTGAAGCTTTCTTT
CASSPQGIITEAFF
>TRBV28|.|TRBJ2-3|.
TGTGCCAGCAGATCACCGGGACTTAGTCGCTCGGATACGCAGTATTTT
CASRSPGLSRSDTQYF
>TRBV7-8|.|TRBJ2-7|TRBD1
TGTGCCAGCAGCCAGAGGGACAGGGGGCCATACGAGCAGTACTTC
CASSQRDRGPYEQYF
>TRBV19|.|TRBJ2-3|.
TGTGCCAGTAGTATAGGGAGGGAGCGGCTGCGCACAGATACGCAGTATTTT
CASSIGRERLRTDTQYF
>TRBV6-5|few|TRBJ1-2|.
TGTGCCAGCAGTTACACAGGGCCCCCCTATGGCTACACCTTC
CASSYTGPPYGYTF
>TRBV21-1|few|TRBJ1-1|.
TGTGCCAGCAGCATTCCTCCGTGGGGGCGGGACACTGAAGCTTTCTTT
CASSIPPWGRDTEAFF
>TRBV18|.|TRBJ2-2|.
TGTGCCAGCTCACCTTCAGGGGTTTACGCGAACACCGGGGAGCTGTTTTTT
CASSPSGVYANTGELFF
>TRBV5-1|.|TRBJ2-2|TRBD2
TGCGCCAGCAGCTTGGCTCTAGCGGGAACCGGGGAGCTGTTTTTT
CASSLALAGTGELFF
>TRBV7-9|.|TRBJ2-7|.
TGTGCCAGCTACCGTCCGGGGAATCCCTACGAGCAGTACTTC
CASYRPGNPYEQYF
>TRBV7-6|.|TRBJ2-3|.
TGTGCCAGCAGCTTAACAGGGTCGGGCACAGATACGCAGTATTTT
CASSLTGSGTDTQYF
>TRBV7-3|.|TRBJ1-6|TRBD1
TGTGCCAGCAGCCCACAGGGGAAGGGGAATTCACCCCTCCACTTT
CASSPQGKGNSPLHF
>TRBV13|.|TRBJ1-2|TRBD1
TGTGCCAGCAGCCCGGGACAGAACTATGGCTACACCTTC
CASSPGQNYGYTF
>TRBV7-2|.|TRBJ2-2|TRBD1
TGTGCCAGCAGTCGGGACAGCGGGGAGCTGTTTTTT
CASSRDSGELFF
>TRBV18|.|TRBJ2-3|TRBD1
TGTGCCAGCTCACTACAGGGGGCGGGCACAGATACGCAGTATTTT
CASSLQGAGTDTQYF
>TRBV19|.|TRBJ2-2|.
TGTGCCAGTAGTATTGGTGCGCAAAGCGGATACACCGGGGAGCTGTTTTTT
CASSIGAQSGYTGELFF
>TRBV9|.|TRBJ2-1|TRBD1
TGTGCCAGCAGCGTAGTCGATCAGGGGGCCTATGAGCAGTTCTTC
CASSVVDQGAYEQFF
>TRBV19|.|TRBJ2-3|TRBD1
TGTGCCAGTAGCATAACAGGGGGCCCCCGAGATACGCAGTATTTT
CASSITGGPRDTQYF
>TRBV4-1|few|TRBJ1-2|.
TGCGCCAGCAGCCAACCGACAACCTGGGGCACGGGCTATGGCTACACCTTC
CASSQPTTWGTGYGYTF
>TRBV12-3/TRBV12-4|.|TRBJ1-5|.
TGTGCCAGCAGTCCAGGGGGCAATCAGCCCCAGCATTTT
CASSPGGNQPQHF
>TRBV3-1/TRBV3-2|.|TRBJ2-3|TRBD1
TGTGCCAGCAGCCACACTCGACAGGGACCGCAGTATTTT
CASSHTRQGPQYF
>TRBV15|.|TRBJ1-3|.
TGTGCCACCAGCAGAGATATAAGGACCACGGACTACTCTGGAAACACCATATATTTT
CATSRDIRTTDYSGNTIYF
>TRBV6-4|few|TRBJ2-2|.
TGTGCCAGCAGCATTGGTTCCGAGGAGCGGGAGCTGTTTTTT
CASSIGSEERELFF
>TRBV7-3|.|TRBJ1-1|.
TGTGCCAGCTCAGTAGCAAGAGGCACTGAAGCTTTCTTT
CASSVARGTEAFF
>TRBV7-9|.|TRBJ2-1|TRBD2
TGTGCCAGCAGCTCTAGCGGGGACAATGAGCAGTTCTTC
CASSSSGDNEQFF
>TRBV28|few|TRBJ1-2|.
TGTGCCAGCTCCCGGGGCTATGGCTACACCTTC
CASSRGYGYTF
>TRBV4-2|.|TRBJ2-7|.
TGTGCCAGCAGCCAAGACAGGGGTGGAGGCACCTACGAGCAGTACTTC
CASSQDRGGGTYEQYF
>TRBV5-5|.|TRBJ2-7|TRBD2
TGTGCCAGCGGTCAGACGGGACTAGCGGGAGTTGGGCACTTC
CASGQTGLAGVGHF
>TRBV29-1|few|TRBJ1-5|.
TGCAGCGTTAAAGACAGTAGCAATCAGCCCCAGCATTTT
CSVKDSSNQPQHF
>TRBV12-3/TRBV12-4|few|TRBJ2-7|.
.
CASSSSYEQYF
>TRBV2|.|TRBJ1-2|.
TGTGCCAGCAGTGAAATGGGCCCGTCCTATGGCTACACCTTC
CASSEMGPSYGYTF
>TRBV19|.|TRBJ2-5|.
TGTGCCAGTAGTATTCGACTATTGGAGACCCAGTACTTC
CASSIRLLETQYF
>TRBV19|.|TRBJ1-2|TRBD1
TGTGCCAGCCGGGACAGGGACTACTATGGCTACACCTTC
CASRDRDYYGYTF
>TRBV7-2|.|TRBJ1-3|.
TGTGCCAGCAGCTCCGTTACAGGGCTCGGAAACACCATATATTTT
CASSSVTGLGNTIYF
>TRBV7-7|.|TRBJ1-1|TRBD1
TGTGCTAGCAGCTTTATCGACAGGGAGAACACTGAAGCTTTCTTT
CASSFIDRENTEAFF
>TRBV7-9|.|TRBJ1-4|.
TGTGCCAGCAGCCGTAATGAAAAACTGTTTTTT
CASSRNEKLFF
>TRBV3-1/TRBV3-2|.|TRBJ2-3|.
TGTGCCAGCAGCCTTCCGAGGAGGCCAGATACGCAGTATTTT
CASSLPRRPDTQYF
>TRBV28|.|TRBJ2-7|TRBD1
TGTGCCAGCAGTCAGACAGGGGTCGAGCAGTACTTC
CASSQTGVEQYF
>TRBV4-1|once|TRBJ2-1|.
TGCGCCAGCAGCCCAGGTCCTCGACAGACCTACAATGAGCAGTTCTTC
CASSPGPRQTYNEQFF
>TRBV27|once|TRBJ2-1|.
TGTGCCAGCAGTTTGGGAGGGGACACCAATGAGCAGTTCTTC
CASSLGGDTNEQFF
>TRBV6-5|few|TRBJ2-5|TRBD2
TGTGCCAGCAGACCGGGAGGAAAAGAGACCCAGTACTTC
CASRPGGKETQYF
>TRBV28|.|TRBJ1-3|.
TGTGCCAGCAGTTTATCAGGGGCAGGGCTTTACTCTGGAAACACCATATATTTT
CASSLSGAGLYSGNTIYF
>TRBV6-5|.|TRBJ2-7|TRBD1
TGTGCCAGCAGTTACATCGACAGGGGGTACGAGCAGTACTTC
CASSYIDRGYEQYF
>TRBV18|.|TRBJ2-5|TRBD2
TGTGCCAGCTCCCTAGCGGTCCAAGAGACCCAGTACTTC
CASSLAVQETQYF
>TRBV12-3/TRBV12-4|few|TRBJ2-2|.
TGTGCCAGTACCTTCGGGGCCGGGGAGCTGTTTTTT
CASTFGAGELFF
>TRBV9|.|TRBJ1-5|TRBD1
TGTGCCAGCAGCGCCCCGGGACAGGGCAATCAGCCCCAGCATTTT
CASSAPGQGNQPQHF
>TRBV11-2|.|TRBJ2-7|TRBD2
TGTGCCAGCACTCGGCGGGGGGATTCTACCTACGAGCAGTACTTC
CASTRRGDSTYEQYF
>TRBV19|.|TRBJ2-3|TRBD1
TGTGCCAGTAATAGACAGGGGACAGATACGCAGTATTTT
CASNRQGTDTQYF
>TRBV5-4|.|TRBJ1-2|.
TGTGCCAGCCGATCCACAGGGAACTATGGCTACACCTTC
CASRSTGNYGYTF
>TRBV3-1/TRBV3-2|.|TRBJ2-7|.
TGTGCCAGCAGCCAGGAGCGCAAGGACAGCTACTACGGGAACGAGCAGTACTTC
CASSQERKDSYYGNEQYF
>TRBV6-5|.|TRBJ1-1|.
TGTGCCAGCAGCTGGGGAGAGTTCACGGAAGCTTTCTTT
CASSWGEFTEAFF
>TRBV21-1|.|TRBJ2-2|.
TGTGCCAGCACCAAAAGGACTAGCGAGACGCAAACGGCCGGGGAGCTGTTTTTT
CASTKRTSETQTAGELFF
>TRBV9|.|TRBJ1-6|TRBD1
TGTGCCAGCAGCGTGGACAGGCTTTCTAATTCACCCCTCCACTTT
CASSVDRLSNSPLHF
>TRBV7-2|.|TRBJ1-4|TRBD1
TGTGCCAGCAGCTTGGGGAGGACAGGGGATGAAAAACTGTTTTTT
CASSLGRTGDEKLFF